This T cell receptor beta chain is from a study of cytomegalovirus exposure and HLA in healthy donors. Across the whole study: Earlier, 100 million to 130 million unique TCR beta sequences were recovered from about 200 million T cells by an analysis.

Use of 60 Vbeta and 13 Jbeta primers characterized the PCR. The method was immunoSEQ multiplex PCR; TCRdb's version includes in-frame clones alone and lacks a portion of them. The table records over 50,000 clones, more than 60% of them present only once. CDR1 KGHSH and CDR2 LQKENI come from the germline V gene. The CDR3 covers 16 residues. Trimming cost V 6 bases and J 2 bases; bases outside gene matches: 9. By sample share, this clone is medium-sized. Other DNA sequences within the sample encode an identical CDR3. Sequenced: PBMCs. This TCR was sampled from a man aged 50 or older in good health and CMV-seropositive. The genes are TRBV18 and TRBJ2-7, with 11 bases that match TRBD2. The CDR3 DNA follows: TGTGCCAGCTCGCCTAAAACTAGCGGGGGTACCTACGAGCAGTACTTC. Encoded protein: CASSPKTSGGTYEQYF.